This T cell receptor (beta chain) derives from a study of blood T cell repertoires in COVID-19. Study-level information: The cDNA or gDNA used as material had been derived from T cells, B-cell-depleted T cells, or PBMCs.

In the original analysis: Cell counts per sample came from amplifying reference gene primers. The repertoire was sequenced with immunoSEQ multiplex PCR; TCRdb's copy has only in-frame clones and lacks some. Clone size and V and J calls were adopted from that table, with D and trimming inferred from the DNA. In the table there are roughly 200,000 clones, about 80% of which are singletons. The CDR3 contains 12 residues. Trimming stripped 4 bases from V and 3 bases from J, with 7 bases between. Germline V gene sequence: CDR1 SGHNT, CDR2 YYREEE (reference sequence). The TCR sequence derives from a woman older than 75 with COVID-19, enrolled during active disease. Sequencing was carried out using peripheral blood. The rearrangement links TRBV5-4 to TRBJ1-2, with no clear D. The CDR3 is CASSTAYYGYTF. CDR3 nucleotide sequence: TGTGCCAGCAGCACCGCGTACTATGGCTACACCTTC.